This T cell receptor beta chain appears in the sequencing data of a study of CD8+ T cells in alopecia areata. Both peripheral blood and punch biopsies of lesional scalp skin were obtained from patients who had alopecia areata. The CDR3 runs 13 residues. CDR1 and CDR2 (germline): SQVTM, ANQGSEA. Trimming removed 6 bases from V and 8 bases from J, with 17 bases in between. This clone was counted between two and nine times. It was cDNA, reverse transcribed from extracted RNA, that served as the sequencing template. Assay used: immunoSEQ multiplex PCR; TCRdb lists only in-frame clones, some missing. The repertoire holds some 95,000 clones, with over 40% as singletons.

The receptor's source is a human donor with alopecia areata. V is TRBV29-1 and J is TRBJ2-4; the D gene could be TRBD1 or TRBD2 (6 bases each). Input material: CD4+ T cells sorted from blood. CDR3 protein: CSVILGGLDIQYF. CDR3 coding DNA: TGCAGCGTGATCTTGGGGGGCTTGGACATTCAGTACTTC. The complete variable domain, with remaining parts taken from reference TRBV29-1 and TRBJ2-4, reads SAVISQKPSRDICQRGTSLTIQCQVDSQVTMMFWYRQQPGQSLTLIATANQGSEATYESGFVIDKFPISRPNLTFSTLTVSNMSPEDSSIYLCSVILGGLDIQYFGAGTRLSVL.